This T cell receptor (beta chain) was retrieved from a study of cytomegalovirus exposure and HLA in healthy donors. The study's findings and limits: The classifier reportedly diagnosed cytomegalovirus status with high sensitivity and specificity. Researchers counted 164 TCR beta chains as cytomegalovirus-associated.

PCR was performed using 60 Vbeta and 13 Jbeta primers. Profiling relied on immunoSEQ multiplex PCR, and the TCRdb table lists in-frame clones only, not all of them. The sample records under 200,000 clones, 70% to 90% being singletons. Remarks on this clone: The antigen is undetermined.

The germline gives CDR1 MNHEY, CDR2 SVGAGI. This CDR3 has 15 amino acids. V was pared by 5 bases and J by 8 bases, with 10 bases of the junction left unmatched. The sequenced sample consisted of PBMCs. V gene TRBV6-5 combines with J gene TRBJ2-4; TRBD1 aligns across 9 bases. The receptor's source is a woman between 45 and 65 years old in good health and CMV-seronegative. CDR3 loop: CASSANRGPRDIQYF. CDR3 nucleotide sequence: TGTGCCAGCAGTGCGAACAGGGGGCCAAGGGACATTCAGTACTTC.